The 17 T cell receptor beta chains below come from one sample, sequenced in a study of beta chain features in type 1 diabetes (dated by TCRdb to about 2018). Study-level results and caveats: A moderate but significant shortening of TCRB CDR3 length was observed in type 1 diabetes patients in all four CD4+ subsets.

The library was produced with the immunoSEQ multiplex PCR assay. All of the isolated RNA was reverse transcribed with the High Capacity cDNA Reverse Transcription Kit, so expressed TCRB transcripts were sequenced. As stored in TCRdb, this immuneACCESS dataset retains in-frame rearrangements with V and J assigned. A fraction of the clones does not appear; measured against another copy, unresolved V genes explain less than half of the discrepancy, and the remainder lacks a known reason. The sample yields 240,000 or so clones; over 11% were counted once. Of the sample, 0.015% to 0.02% falls within the top ten clones. These receptors are not linked to any known antigen. The sample comprised naive CD4+ T cells from blood. The sample's cell subset or site label, decoded: true naive CD4+ T cells. These receptors were obtained from a young man with type 1 diabetes.

The chain couples TRBV6-5 to TRBJ2-7; 10 bases are shared with TRBD2. The CDR3 extends over 15 amino acids. Germline lookup yields CDR1 MNHEY and CDR2 SVGAGI. After removal of 4 bases from V and 2 bases from J, the junction contained 5 bases not matched to a gene. The CDR3: CASSSLAGVTYEQYF. The DNA of the CDR3 is TGTGCCAGCAGTTCTCTAGCGGGAGTGACCTACGAGCAGTACTTC.

The chain has TRBV2 and TRBJ2-2; D uncertain. The CDR3 totals 13 residues. Per the germline V gene, CDR1 is SNHLY and CDR2 is FYNNEI. The V end was cut by 5 bases, the J end by 0 bases, with 4 bases between. CDR3 sequence (DNA): TGTGCCAGCAGTAGCGCGAACACCGGGGAGCTGTTTTTT. This sequence encodes CASSSANTGELFF. Variable domain in full (rest from reference TRBV2 and TRBJ2-2): EPEVTQTPSHQVTQMGQEVILRCVPISNHLYFYWYRQILGQKVEFLVSFYNNEISEKSEIFDDQFSVERPDGSNFTLKIRSTKLEDSAMYFCASSSANTGELFFGEGSRLTVL.

In its sample, this clone was seen a few times. V is TRBV7-9 and J is TRBJ2-3; 13 bases map to TRBD2. The CDR3 runs to 16 residues. V lost 3 bases and J lost 6; bases outside the gene matches: 6. CDR1 and CDR2 (germline): SEHNR, FQNEAQ (reference sequence). CDR3 amino acids: CASSLGLAGRPDTQYF. The CDR3 nucleotides read TGTGCCAGCAGCTTGGGACTAGCGGGGCGGCCGGATACGCAGTATTTT. Full variable domain (remainder filled in from reference TRBV7-9 and TRBJ2-3): DTGVSQNPRHKITKRGQNVTFRCDPISEHNRLYWYRQTLGQGPEFLTYFQNEAQLEKSRLLSDRFSAERPKGSFSTLEIQRTEQGDSAMYLCASSLGLAGRPDTQYFGPGTRLTVL.

The chain carries TRBV6-6 and TRBJ1-5; D call uncertain. The CDR3 contains 13 residues. V lost 6 bases and J lost 2, with 8 bases in between. Per germline, CDR1 MNHNY and CDR2 SVGAGI (reference sequence). The CDR3 DNA sequence: TGTGCCAGCAGAACCTACGGCAATCAGCCCCAGCATTTT. This translates into CASRTYGNQPQHF.

The gene calls are TRBV7-9 and TRBJ2-6; TRBD2 might be the D (5 bases). This CDR3 has 15 residues. Germline V gene sequence: CDR1 SEHNR, CDR2 FQNEAQ (reference sequence). V lost 5 bases to trimming and J lost 1 base, with 9 bases between them. CDR3 sequence (DNA): TGTGCCAGCAGCACAGCGGCTTCTGGGGCCAACGTCCTGACTTTC. Protein: CASSTAASGANVLTF.

This clone was picked up a small number of times. The chain links TRBV5-1 to TRBJ2-7, with D possibly matching TRBD1 (5 bases). This CDR3 has 15 amino acids. With 3 bases removed from V and 3 bases from J, the gap between germline ends came to 16 bases. The V gene's germline CDR1 is SGHRS and CDR2 YFSETQ. CDR3: CASSWGGTARYEQYF. The DNA of the CDR3 is TGCGCCAGCAGCTGGGGCGGTACAGCGCGCTACGAGCAGTACTTC.

The chain combines TRBV7-6 with TRBJ2-7, with 7 bases matching TRBD1. This CDR3 comprises 14 residues. Germline V lookup: CDR1 SGHVS, CDR2 FNYEAQ. The V segment lost 4 bases and the J segment 6 bases; nucleotides outside the gene matches: 9. This CDR3 reads CASSSQTNRGEQYF. The CDR3 nucleotides are TGTGCCAGCAGCTCACAAACGAACAGGGGCGAGCAGTACTTC.

The V and J genes are TRBV4-1 and TRBJ2-5; 7 bases agree with TRBD1. V gave up 1 base and J gave up 5 bases; unmatched junction bases: 7. Germline assignment: CDR1 MGHRA and CDR2 YSYEKL. The CDR3 totals 15 residues. The DNA for the CDR3 is TGCGCCAGCAGCCAAGGCGACAGGGACAAGGAGACCCAGTACTTC. Translation: CASSQGDRDKETQYF.

This clone was counted only a few times. The V gene is TRBV19, the J gene TRBJ2-1, with 12 nucleotides matching TRBD2. Germline-derived CDR1 and CDR2 are LNHDA and SQIVND (reference sequence). The CDR3 extends over 15 amino acids. The V and J ends lost 8 bases and 6 bases, in that order; junction bases with no gene match: 8. The CDR3 is CASSLLAGGPNEQFF. CDR3 DNA sequence: TGTGCCAGTTCGCTACTAGCGGGAGGACCCAATGAGCAGTTCTTC. The complete variable domain, with remaining parts taken from reference TRBV19 and TRBJ2-1, reads DGGITQSPKYLFRKEGQNVTLSCEQNLNHDAMYWYRQDPGQGLRLIYYSQIVNDFQKGDIAEGYSVSREKKESFPLTVTSAQKNPTAFYLCASSLLAGGPNEQFFGPGTRLTVL.

This clone was observed a handful of times. The J gene is TRBJ2-5, the V gene TRBV19; possibly TRBD1 for D (6 bases). V lost 9 bases and J 6 bases, leaving 20 bases between the germline ends. The germline CDR1 and CDR2 sequences are LNHDA and SQIVND (reference sequence). The CDR3 covers 14 residues. CDR3 region: CASGTQGNGKTQYF. CDR3 coding DNA: TGTGCCAGCGGGACACAAGGGAATGGGAAGACCCAGTACTTC.

This clone showed up just a few times. The chain is built from TRBV5-1 and TRBJ2-1; TRBD2 might be the D (6 bases). The length of the CDR3 is 14 residues. V was cut by 0 bases and J by 8 bases, with 12 bases left in between. The germline CDR1 and CDR2 sequences are SGHRS and YFSETQ. The CDR3 loop reads CASSLALATDEQFF. The CDR3, as DNA: TGCGCCAGCAGCTTGGCCCTAGCGACAGATGAGCAGTTCTTC.

This chain uses TRBV5-6 with TRBJ2-7, with D possibly being TRBD1 (6 bases). The germline V and J ends were trimmed by 3 bases and 13 bases, with 26 bases remaining between them. CDR3 length: 15 amino acids. In germline, CDR1 is SGHDT, CDR2 YYEEEE. For the CDR3, the DNA is TGTGCCAGCAGCTCAGAGGGACATAAGCTTACGTTATTCTACTTC. Amino acid sequence: CASSSEGHKLTLFYF.

This clone was counted between two and nine times. The CDR3 DNA reads TGCGCCAGCACCTCGGAGCGGGAGGGAGATGAGCAGTTCTTC. Translating gives CASTSEREGDEQFF. The gene calls are TRBV5-1 and TRBJ2-1; 10 nucleotides match TRBD2. Trimming took 6 bases from V and 8 from J; bases not matched to a gene: 8. This CDR3 has 14 amino acids. Germline CDR1 is SGHRS and CDR2 is YFSETQ. Variable domain in full (rest from reference TRBV5-1 and TRBJ2-1): KAGVTQTPRYLIKTRGQQVTLSCSPISGHRSVSWYQQTPGQGLQFLFEYFSETQRNKGNFPGRFSGRQFSNSRSEMNVSTLELGDSALYLCASTSEREGDEQFFGPGTRLTVL.

This clone was recorded a few times. This sequence joins TRBV25-1 and TRBJ1-5, with 7 bases matching TRBD1. Germline loops: CDR1 MGHDK, CDR2 SYGVNS. Trimming took 2 bases from V and 5 from J; bases not matched to a gene: 3. The CDR3 consists of 14 residues. For the CDR3, the DNA is TGTGCCAGCAGTGAAGACAGGGTGTATCAGCCCCAGCATTTT. It yields the protein CASSEDRVYQPQHF.

The chain links TRBV5-4 to TRBJ2-2; 8 bases align to TRBD1. With V trimmed by 4 bases and J by 7 bases, 6 bases remained unmatched. The CDR3 is 14 amino acids. CDR1 SGHNT and CDR2 YYREEE come from the germline V gene (reference sequence). CDR3 DNA sequence: TGTGCCAGCAGCAGGGACAGGCCGGACGGGGAGCTGTTTTTT. This sequence encodes CASSRDRPDGELFF. Filled out from reference TRBV5-4 and TRBJ2-2, the complete variable domain reads ETGVTQSPTHLIKTRGQQVTLRCSSQSGHNTVSWYQQALGQGPQFIFQYYREEENGRGNFPPRFSGLQFPNYSSELNVNALELDDSALYLCASSRDRPDGELFFGEGSRLTVL.

This clone turned up a few times. The rearrangement joins TRBV9 to TRBJ2-1, with TRBD1 matching 7 bases. Trimming took 0 bases from V and 4 from J; bases not matched to a gene: 7. CDR3 length equals 16 residues. Per the germline V gene, CDR1 is SGDLS and CDR2 is YYNGEE. CDR3 sequence (DNA): TGTGCCAGCAGCGTAGACCCGGGACAGCAATACAATGAGCAGTTCTTC. It is translated as CASSVDPGQQYNEQFF.

This clone was observed a few times. The rearrangement uses TRBV6-5 and TRBJ2-1; tentative D call: TRBD1 (8 bases). Between the trimmed V and J ends, which lost 7 bases and 0 bases, there was a span of 13 bases. The CDR3 totals 15 residues. Germline values: CDR1 MNHEY, CDR2 SVGAGI. The CDR3 DNA is TGTGCCAGCAAGCGGGACAGGCCCTCCTACAATGAGCAGTTCTTC. Translation: CASKRDRPSYNEQFF.